Described below is a single TCR beta chain sequence and its context. At one of its ends the junction is not consistent with the germline gene, which may arise from a read error. These data are taken from a study of technical replicates of blood from a handful of donors. This table comes from immunoSEQ multiplex PCR, and its TCRdb copy is limited to in-frame clones, with some not included. Here the sample spans about 79,000 clones, approximately 91% being singletons. Sequenced sample: T cells isolated from PBMCs. The source is a human donor in good health. Some clones in this sample may be carry-over from other donors' samples.

The CDR3 protein is CASSLSGGTEAFF. The CDR3 coding sequence is TGTGCCAGCAGTCTATCGGGGGGCACTGAAGCTTTCTTT. The chain links TRBV27 to TRBJ1-1; perhaps TRBD1 as D (5 bases). This CDR3 spans 13 amino acids. The germline CDR1 and CDR2 sequences are MNHEY and SMNVEV (reference sequence).